The source of this T cell receptor beta chain is a study of CD8+ T cells in alopecia areata. Whole-study results and caveats: Relative to normal scalp, lesional scalp, especially alopecia totalis/universalis, showed higher clonality.

The CDR3 extends over 15 amino acids. V shed 4 bases, J shed 4 bases, and the junction held 4 bases outside the gene matches. Germline V gene data show CDR1 as MNHEY and CDR2 as SMNVEV (reference sequence). Peripheral blood samples and lesional scalp punch biopsies were obtained from alopecia areata patients. Sequencing used cDNA as its template, made by extracting RNA and reverse transcribing it. Some clones are missing from TCRdb's copy, which holds only in-frame ones; the method was immunoSEQ multiplex PCR. Of around 10,000 clones listed, over 55% are singletons. To note about this clone: Its antigen remains unidentified.

V usage is TRBV27 and J usage is TRBJ2-1; TRBD2 aligns across 10 bases. This TCR was recovered from a human donor with alopecia areata. The sample here was skin, taken at week 0. The CDR3 loop is CASSSGLAVYNEQFF. The CDR3 DNA reads as TGTGCCAGCAGTTCTGGACTAGCGGTATACAATGAGCAGTTCTTC.